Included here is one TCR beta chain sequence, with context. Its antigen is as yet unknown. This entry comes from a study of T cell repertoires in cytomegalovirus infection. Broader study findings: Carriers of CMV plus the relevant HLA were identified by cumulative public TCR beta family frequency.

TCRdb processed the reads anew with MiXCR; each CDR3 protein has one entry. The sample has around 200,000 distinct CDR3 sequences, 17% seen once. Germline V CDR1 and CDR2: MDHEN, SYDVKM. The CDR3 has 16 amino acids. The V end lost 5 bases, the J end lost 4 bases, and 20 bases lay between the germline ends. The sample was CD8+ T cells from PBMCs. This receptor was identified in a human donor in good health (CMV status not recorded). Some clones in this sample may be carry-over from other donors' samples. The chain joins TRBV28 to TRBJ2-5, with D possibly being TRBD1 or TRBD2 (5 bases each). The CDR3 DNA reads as TGTGCCAGCAGTAGAGGGGATGATGCGGTTGGAGAGACCCAGTACTTC. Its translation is CASSRGDDAVGETQYF.